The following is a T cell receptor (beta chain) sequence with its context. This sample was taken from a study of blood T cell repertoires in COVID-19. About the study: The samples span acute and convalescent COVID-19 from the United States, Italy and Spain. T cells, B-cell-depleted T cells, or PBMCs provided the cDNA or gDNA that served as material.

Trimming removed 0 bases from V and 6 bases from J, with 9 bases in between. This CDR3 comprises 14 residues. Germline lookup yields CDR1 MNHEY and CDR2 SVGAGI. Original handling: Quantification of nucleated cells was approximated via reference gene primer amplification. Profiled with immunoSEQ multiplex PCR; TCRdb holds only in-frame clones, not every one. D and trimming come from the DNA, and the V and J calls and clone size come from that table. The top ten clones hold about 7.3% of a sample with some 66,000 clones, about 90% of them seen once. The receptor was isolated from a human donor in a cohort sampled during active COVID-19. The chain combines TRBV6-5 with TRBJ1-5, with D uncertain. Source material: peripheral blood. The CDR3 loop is CASSYSRARQPQHF. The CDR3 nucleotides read TGTGCCAGCAGTTACTCGAGGGCACGTCAGCCCCAGCATTTT.